The 31 T cell receptor beta chains below were found in one sample sequenced in a study of T cell responses to AZD1222 COVID-19 vaccine. Clones were read by immunoSEQ multiplex PCR, and TCRdb kept only the in-frame ones, dropping some. The sample carries about 85,000 clones, approximately 83% recorded once. This material consisted of peripheral blood, taken on day 0 of AZD1222 vaccination. These receptor sequences come from an adult in good health.

The chain couples TRBV27 to TRBJ2-5; D is perhaps TRBD1 or TRBD2 (5 bases each). The germline CDR1 and CDR2 sequences are MNHEY and SMNVEV (reference sequence). This CDR3 contains 12 residues. V lost 6 bases and J 5 bases, leaving 10 bases between the germline ends. The CDR3 reads CASRSGGETQYF. In nucleotides, the CDR3 is TGTGCCAGCAGAAGTGGGGGTGAGACCCAGTACTTC.

The gene calls are TRBV28 and TRBJ1-4, with 8 bases matching TRBD1. After removal of 6 bases from V and 8 bases from J, the junction contained 8 bases not matched to a gene. Germline CDR1 MDHEN, CDR2 SYDVKM. The CDR3 totals 14 residues. In DNA, the CDR3 is TGTGCCAGCAGGCCACAGGGGGGTTGGGAAAAACTGTTTTTT. This gives the protein CASRPQGGWEKLFF.

The rearrangement links TRBV18 to TRBJ2-3; D is unresolved. The CDR3 has 16 amino acids. Germline values: CDR1 KGHSH, CDR2 LQKENI. Trimming took 0 bases from V and 1 from J, leaving 11 bases between them. CDR3 in DNA: TGTGCCAGCTCACCACCCTCCGCTGGAGGCACAGATACGCAGTATTTT. Its protein product is CASSPPSAGGTDTQYF.

The genes are TRBV10-1 and TRBJ2-7; TRBD1 aligns across 8 bases. The CDR3 covers 14 residues. Trimming at V came to 5 bases and at J to 0 bases, leaving 3 bases not matched to a gene. From germline, CDR1 is WNHNN and CDR2 SYGVQD (reference sequence). The CDR3 DNA is TGCGCCAGCAGTAGGACAGGGACCTCCTACGAGCAGTACTTC. It translates to CASSRTGTSYEQYF.

V is TRBV4-2 and J is TRBJ2-2; D perhaps matches TRBD2 (6 bases). This CDR3 comprises 19 residues. Germline V gene sequence: CDR1 LGHNA, CDR2 YNFKEQ. Trimming left V 0 bases short and J 2 bases short, with 19 bases between. The CDR3 DNA sequence: TGTGCCAGCAGCCAAGATAACCTATCGGGGCGGGGTAACACCGGGGAGCTGTTTTTT. Translation: CASSQDNLSGRGNTGELFF.

The CDR3 sequence: CASSLLAGESEQFF. CDR3 sequence (DNA): TGTGCCAGCAGCTTACTAGCGGGAGAGTCTGAGCAGTTCTTC. The chain couples TRBV5-4 to TRBJ2-1; 11 nucleotides match TRBD2. Germline V gene data show CDR1 as SGHNT and CDR2 as YYREEE (reference sequence). The CDR3 has 14 amino acids. V lost 2 bases to trimming and J lost 9 bases; unmatched junction nucleotides: 4.

This chain joins TRBV7-7 and TRBJ2-1; 8 bases map to TRBD2. V lost 6 bases and J lost 8; bases outside the gene matches: 12. The CDR3 is 15 residues long. Germline assignment: CDR1 SSHAT and CDR2 FNYEAQ (reference sequence). The DNA of the CDR3 is TGTGCCAGCAGTGAAGGGACTAGAGAATTCGATGAGCAGTTCTTC. Protein product: CASSEGTREFDEQFF.

The J gene is TRBJ2-1, the V gene TRBV19, with D hard to call. Germline V gives CDR1 LNHDA, CDR2 SQIVND (reference sequence). V lost 1 base and J 7 bases, leaving 5 bases between the germline ends. This CDR3 has 12 residues. DNA for the CDR3: TGTGCCAGTAGTATAGGAAGGAATGAGCAGTTCTTC. Translating gives CASSIGRNEQFF. The full variable domain, rest sourced from reference TRBV19 and TRBJ2-1, is DGGITQSPKYLFRKEGQNVTLSCEQNLNHDAMYWYRQDPGQGLRLIYYSQIVNDFQKGDIAEGYSVSREKKESFPLTVTSAQKNPTAFYLCASSIGRNEQFFGPGTRLTVL.

The chain couples TRBV7-6 to TRBJ2-2; 10 bases agree with TRBD2. In germline, CDR1 is SGHVS, CDR2 FNYEAQ. Trimming cost V 0 bases and J 4 bases; bases outside gene matches: 11. CDR3 size: 19 residues. CDR3 sequence reads: CASSLAVQREGPATGELFF. In nucleotides, the CDR3 is TGTGCCAGCAGCTTAGCGGTCCAGCGGGAGGGCCCGGCCACCGGGGAGCTGTTTTTT.

The chain recombines TRBV7-3 with TRBJ2-1; D possibly corresponds to TRBD2 (6 bases). The CDR3 consists of 15 residues. CDR1 and CDR2 from the germline V gene are SGHTA and FQGTGA. V shed 5 bases and J shed 8 bases, with 19 bases lying between them. The CDR3 protein is CASSPQVTRGDEQFF. DNA of the CDR3: TGTGCCAGCAGCCCCCAGGTGACTAGGGGCGATGAGCAGTTCTTC.

The chain is built from TRBV11-2 and TRBJ2-7; possibly TRBD2 for D (5 bases). The V and J ends lost 0 bases and 2 bases respectively, with 11 bases between them. The CDR3 sequence is 15 residues long. CDR1 is SGHAT and CDR2 is FQNNGV in the germline V gene. This CDR3 reads CASSLDPGFTYEQYF. CDR3 bases: TGTGCCAGCAGCTTAGATCCGGGGTTTACCTACGAGCAGTACTTC.

V is TRBV30 and J is TRBJ1-1; D is unclear. With 3 bases removed from V and 7 bases from J, the gap between germline ends came to 12 bases. CDR1 GTSNPN and CDR2 SVGIG come from the germline V gene (reference sequence). The CDR3 is 12 amino acids. CDR3 amino acids: CAWSRDGSEAFF. As DNA, the CDR3 is TGTGCCTGGAGCCGCGACGGGAGTGAAGCTTTCTTT.

The chain joins TRBV9 to TRBJ2-5; D may be TRBD1 (6 bases). The CDR3 length is 15 residues. V dropped 1 base and J dropped 2 bases, with 12 bases sitting between them. The germline V gene encodes CDR1 SGDLS and CDR2 YYNGEE. In DNA form, the CDR3 reads TGTGCCAGCAGCGTACCCTCAACAGGGCAAGAGACCCAGTACTTC. Amino acid sequence: CASSVPSTGQETQYF.

This rearrangement joins TRBV24-1 to TRBJ1-4, with unresolved D. CDR1 is KGHDR, CDR2 SFDVKD, per germline. Trimming pared 6 bases from V and 8 bases from J, leaving 12 bases between. The CDR3 has 13 residues. CDR3 in DNA: TGTGCCACCAGTAAACTAGAACGGGAAAAACTGTTTTTT. This gives the protein CATSKLEREKLFF.

This chain joins TRBV5-6 and TRBJ2-1; 9 bases match TRBD2. The CDR3 sequence is 15 residues long. V lost 4 bases, J lost 5 bases, and 7 bases stayed unmatched. Germline lookup yields CDR1 SGHDT and CDR2 YYEEEE. The CDR3, as DNA: TGTGCCAGCAGCAGGCGGCTAGCGGGGAACAATGAGCAGTTCTTC. It is translated as CASSRRLAGNNEQFF. Based on the CDR3 plus reference TRBV5-6 and TRBJ2-1, the full variable domain is DAGVTQSPTHLIKTRGQQVTLRCSPKSGHDTVSWYQQALGQGPQFIFQYYEEEERQRGNFPDRFSGHQFPNYSSELNVNALLLGDSALYLCASSRRLAGNNEQFFGPGTRLTVL.

The chain couples TRBV9 to TRBJ1-1, with a possible D match to TRBD1 (5 bases). The CDR3 loop spans 14 amino acids. Germline V CDR1 and CDR2: SGDLS, YYNGEE. V was clipped by 0 bases and J by 4 bases, with 10 bases between them. This CDR3 reads CASSVGQGFTEAFF. CDR3 in DNA: TGTGCCAGCAGCGTAGGGCAGGGCTTCACTGAAGCTTTCTTT.

The chain recombines TRBV13 with TRBJ1-5; TRBD1 might be the D (6 bases). Germline CDR1 PRHDT, CDR2 FYEKMQ (reference sequence). This CDR3 contains 14 residues. Deletions cut 4 bases from V and 6 bases from J, with 13 bases between. The CDR3 DNA is TGTGCCAGCAGCTCTACAGGGCCGGGTCAGCCCCAGCATTTT. Amino acids: CASSSTGPGQPQHF.

The chain combines TRBV20-1 with TRBJ2-7, with D possibly matching TRBD1 (6 bases). CDR3 length equals 11 residues. Germline CDR1 is DFQATT and CDR2 is SNEGSKA (reference sequence). V shed 7 bases and J shed 5 bases, with 12 bases lying between them. DNA of the CDR3: TGCAGTGTCGAAGGACAGCACGAGCAGTACTTC. Protein: CSVEGQHEQYF.

This chain connects TRBV7-3 to TRBJ1-1; tentative D call: TRBD1 (6 bases). V was shortened by 5 bases and J by 4 bases, with 14 bases between the two germline ends. Germline CDR1 is SGHTA and CDR2 is FQGTGA. The CDR3 has 14 amino acids. Written as DNA, the CDR3 is TGTGCCAGCAGCCAACAGGGAACAGGCACTGAAGCTTTCTTT. Translation gives CASSQQGTGTEAFF. The variable domain in full, completed from reference TRBV7-3 and TRBJ1-1, reads GAGVSQTPSNKVTEKGKYVELRCDPISGHTALYWYRQSLGQGPEFLIYFQGTGAADDSGLPNDRFFAVRPEGSVSTLKIQRTERGDSAVYLCASSQQGTGTEAFFGQGTRLTVV.

The chain combines TRBV11-2 with TRBJ2-7, with a weak D call TRBD2 (6 bases). The CDR3 is made up of 16 amino acids. CDR1 SGHAT and CDR2 FQNNGV come from the germline V gene. Trimming took off 0 bases at V and 2 bases at J, with 14 bases between the two ends. DNA of the CDR3: TGTGCCAGCAGCTTAGATTTCTTGGAGGGCGCCTACGAGCAGTACTTC. Residues: CASSLDFLEGAYEQYF.

A few counts support this clone. The chain carries TRBV4-1 and TRBJ2-1; D call uncertain. Germline CDR1 and CDR2: MGHRA and YSYEKL. This CDR3 is built from 16 residues. V lost 0 bases to trimming and J lost 0 bases, with 9 bases between them. The CDR3 spells CASSQDTDSSYNEQFF. In DNA, the CDR3 is TGCGCCAGCAGCCAAGATACGGATAGCTCCTACAATGAGCAGTTCTTC.

The chain couples TRBV7-9 to TRBJ1-2; possible D gene TRBD1, 5 bases. CDR1 and CDR2 (germline): SEHNR, FQNEAQ (reference sequence). The CDR3 runs to 13 residues. Trimming stripped 5 bases from V and 6 bases from J, with 13 bases between. CDR3 in DNA: TGTGCCAGCAGCCCACCCCGGGGGGATGGCTACACCTTC. Translation: CASSPPRGDGYTF.

V is TRBV13 and J is TRBJ2-7, with D maybe TRBD1 (6 bases). This CDR3 comprises 14 residues. In germline, CDR1 is PRHDT, CDR2 FYEKMQ (reference sequence). V gave up 0 bases and J gave up 3 bases, with 9 bases separating them. As DNA, the CDR3 is TGTGCCAGCAGCTTAGGTGGGACACTCTACGAGCAGTACTTC. This sequence encodes CASSLGGTLYEQYF.

J is TRBJ2-7 and V is TRBV12-5; D perhaps matches TRBD2 (5 bases). The V end lost 5 bases, the J end lost 2 bases, and 13 bases lay between the germline ends. Germline CDR1 is LGHNT and CDR2 is FRNRAP. The CDR3 runs to 14 residues. DNA of the CDR3: TGTGCTAGTGGTCAGGACTTCAATACCTACGAGCAGTACTTC. Amino acid sequence: CASGQDFNTYEQYF.

CDR3 residues: CASSLFLGTSGITGELFF. Here the CDR3 DNA reads TGTGCCAGCAGTTTATTTTTGGGGACTAGCGGGATCACCGGGGAGCTGTTTTTT. V usage is TRBV27 and J usage is TRBJ2-2; TRBD2 aligns across 13 bases. J was trimmed by 4 bases and V by 1 base; bases with no gene match: 6. The CDR3 totals 18 residues. The V gene's germline CDR1 is MNHEY and CDR2 SMNVEV (reference sequence).

V usage is TRBV4-3 and J usage is TRBJ2-2; TRBD1 aligns across 12 bases. The CDR3 spans 17 residues. V was pared by 5 bases and J by 7 bases, with 11 bases of the junction left unmatched. The germline gives CDR1 LGHNA, CDR2 YSLEER. The CDR3 DNA sequence: TGCGCCAGCAGCGTCCGGGACAGGGGGCGCGCTGGCGGGGAGCTGTTTTTT. This gives the protein CASSVRDRGRAGGELFF.

The V call is TRBV7-3, the J call TRBJ1-1, with D unclear. The germline V gene encodes CDR1 SGHTA and CDR2 FQGTGA. CDR3 length equals 14 residues. The ends were cut back, 4 bases at V and 5 bases at J, with 14 bases in the middle. CDR3: CASSSRPDGTEAFF. CDR3 coding DNA: TGTGCCAGCAGCTCCCGACCGGATGGGACTGAAGCTTTCTTT.

The chain is built from TRBV5-1 and TRBJ2-1; TRBD2 agrees at 9 bases. V dropped 3 bases and J dropped 4; count of bases not matched to a gene: 5. Germline loops: CDR1 SGHRS, CDR2 YFSETQ. CDR3 length: 15 residues. The CDR3 nucleotides read TGCGCCAGCAGCTCCTCTAGCGGGATTTACAATGAGCAGTTCTTC. It yields the protein CASSSSSGIYNEQFF.

The chain is built from TRBV6-5 and TRBJ2-7; D not certain. V was cut by 9 bases and J by 4 bases, with 22 bases left in between. Germline-derived CDR1 and CDR2 are MNHEY and SVGAGI. This CDR3 spans 15 amino acids. The CDR3 region has the DNA TGTGCCAGTTCCTACCTGGGCTCGCTGGCATACGAGCAGTACTTC. Translated, it gives CASSYLGSLAYEQYF.

This chain connects TRBV27 to TRBJ2-7; D gene unclear. The V end was cut by 6 bases, the J end by 2 bases, with 11 bases between. CDR1 and CDR2 (germline): MNHEY, SMNVEV (reference sequence). The CDR3 covers 13 residues. The CDR3 nucleotides read TGTGCCAGCAGCCCAACAGTACCCTACGAGCAGTACTTC. Amino acid sequence: CASSPTVPYEQYF.

The rearrangement links TRBV18 to TRBJ2-3, with 11 positions matching TRBD1. The CDR3 has 16 residues. Germline V gene data show CDR1 as KGHSH and CDR2 as LQKENI. The trim removed 4 bases at V and 2 bases at J, leaving 5 bases unmatched. The CDR3 region has the DNA TGTGCCAGCTCACGGACAGGGGGCGAAGACACAGATACGCAGTATTTT. Amino acids: CASSRTGGEDTDTQYF. Full variable domain (outside the CDR3, taken from reference TRBV18 and TRBJ2-3): NAGVMQNPRHLVRRRGQEARLRCSPMKGHSHVYWYRQLPEEGLKFMVYLQKENIIDESGMPKERFSAEFPKEGPSILRIQQVVRGDSAAYFCASSRTGGEDTDTQYFGPGTRLTVL.